These 22 T cell receptor beta chains were sequenced from one sample in a study of CD8 T cells in Susac syndrome (dated by TCRdb to the late 2010s). The library relied on the immunoSEQ multiplex PCR assay. RNA was extracted using the RNeasy kit, and roughly 0.5 to 1 ug of the RNA was reverse transcribed with random hexamers. Through fastp at Q25 and MiXCR, TCRdb rebuilt clones from the public reads, retaining in-frame beta chains. When rows share a CDR3 protein, they turn into one entry using the most common DNA and genes. The sample records about 49,000 distinct CDR3 sequences, 93% of which are singletons. Of the sample, almost 0.55% falls within the top ten clones. The sequencing input was CD8+ T cells from PBMCs. These receptors all come from a human donor in good health.

J is TRBJ2-3 and V is TRBV15; D not resolved. The V and J ends lost 0 bases and 2 bases respectively, with 3 bases between them. Germline lookup yields CDR1 LNHNV and CDR2 YYDKDF (reference sequence). CDR3 size: 13 residues. This CDR3 reads CATSRDNTDTQYF. The DNA of the CDR3 is TGTGCCACCAGCAGAGATAACACAGATACGCAGTATTTT.

The chain employs TRBV20-1 and TRBJ1-1, with D possibly being TRBD1 (5 bases). Germline values: CDR1 DFQATT, CDR2 SNEGSKA (reference sequence). Trimming pared 0 bases from V and 0 bases from J, leaving 11 bases between. The CDR3 is 15 amino acids. CDR3 sequence reads: CSARDRRGMNTEAFF. DNA for the CDR3: TGCAGTGCTAGAGATCGTAGGGGCATGAACACTGAAGCTTTCTTT.

The gene calls are TRBV13 and TRBJ2-2; D uncertain. CDR1 is PRHDT and CDR2 is FYEKMQ in the germline V gene (reference sequence). The length of the CDR3 is 16 residues. V was cut by 0 bases and J by 4 bases, with 12 bases left in between. The CDR3 DNA follows: TGTGCCAGCAGCTTAGGCCGGGCGGCGGTCACCGGGGAGCTGTTTTTT. Protein: CASSLGRAAVTGELFF.

The rearrangement uses TRBV5-4 and TRBJ1-5; TRBD1 agrees at 8 bases. Germline CDR1 and CDR2: SGHNT and YYREEE (reference sequence). The CDR3 runs to 15 residues. Trimming at V came to 0 bases and at J to 7 bases, leaving 6 bases not matched to a gene. The CDR3 DNA is TGTGCCAGCAGCTTGGGACAGGGGCCAGAACAGCCCCAGCATTTT. This codes for CASSLGQGPEQPQHF.

This clonotype was counted a single time. V is TRBV9 and J is TRBJ2-3; D is possibly TRBD1 (5 bases). CDR3 length: 15 residues. The germline V gene has CDR1 SGDLS and CDR2 YYNGEE. With 0 bases removed from V and 6 bases from J, the gap between germline ends came to 14 bases. Written as DNA, the CDR3 is TGTGCCAGCAGCGTAGGGGAAGGGGAAGTGGATACGCAGTATTTT. The encoded protein is CASSVGEGEVDTQYF.

For the CDR3, the DNA is TGTGCCAGCAGGGCCGGACAGAACACCGGGGAGCTGTTTTTT. It translates to CASRAGQNTGELFF. The chain is built from TRBV6-5 and TRBJ2-2; tentatively, D is TRBD1 (5 bases). The CDR3 runs 14 residues. The germline CDR1 and CDR2 sequences are MNHEY and SVGAGI. Trimming left V 6 bases short and J 1 base short, with 9 bases between.

The rearrangement links TRBV5-1 to TRBJ1-3; no firm D call. Between the trimmed V and J ends, which lost 2 bases and 3 bases, there was a span of 6 bases. Germline CDR1 is SGHRS and CDR2 is YFSETQ. The CDR3 is 13 amino acids. The CDR3 loop is CASSLHIGNTIYF. In DNA form, the CDR3 reads TGCGCCAGCAGCTTACACATTGGAAACACCATATATTTT.

This clonotype has just one count. The V gene is TRBV29-1, the J gene TRBJ1-1; 7 nucleotides align to TRBD1. Germline V gives CDR1 SQVTM, CDR2 ANQGSEA. This CDR3 has 11 amino acids. V was clipped by 7 bases and J by 5 bases; unmatched bases: 4. CDR3 residues: CSAPRGTEAFF. CDR3 nucleotide sequence: TGCAGCGCCCCCAGGGGGACTGAAGCTTTCTTT.

This clonotype was recorded only once. The rearrangement links TRBV29-1 to TRBJ2-1, with 7 bases identical to TRBD1. With V trimmed by 0 bases and J by 3 bases, 5 bases remained unmatched. CDR3 length equals 15 residues. Germline V gene lookup returns CDR1 SQVTM and CDR2 ANQGSEA. The CDR3 sequence: CSVEDPPGGYNEQFF. Written as DNA, the CDR3 is TGCAGCGTTGAAGACCCCCCAGGGGGCTACAATGAGCAGTTCTTC.

This sequence joins TRBV20-1 and TRBJ2-1; TRBD2 matches 8 bases. The J segment lost 7 bases and the V segment lost 6 bases, leaving 8 bases of the junction unmatched. CDR3 length: 13 residues. Per the germline V gene, CDR1 is DFQATT and CDR2 is SNEGSKA (reference sequence). The CDR3 sequence: CSAPRGRINEQFF. DNA for the CDR3: TGCAGTGCCCCTCGCGGGAGGATAAATGAGCAGTTCTTC.

V and J are TRBV7-9 and TRBJ2-1; D unclear. Trimming removed 2 bases at V and 10 bases at J, with 9 bases between. The CDR3 consists of 12 residues. Germline V lookup: CDR1 SEHNR, CDR2 FQNEAQ (reference sequence). The CDR3 sequence is CASSLLDREQFF. The CDR3 nucleotides are TGTGCCAGCAGCTTACTCGACCGGGAGCAGTTCTTC.

This chain connects TRBV15 to TRBJ2-1; 10 bases are shared with TRBD2. With V trimmed by 3 bases and J by 7 bases, 9 bases remained unmatched. Germline V gene data show CDR1 as LNHNV and CDR2 as YYDKDF (reference sequence). The CDR3 runs to 16 residues. DNA for the CDR3: TGTGCCACCAGCAGTGAAGCTAGCGGGAGTTGGAATGAGCAGTTCTTC. The encoded protein is CATSSEASGSWNEQFF.

CDR3 region: CASSQDGFGLARGTQYF. The CDR3 nucleotides are TGCGCCAGCAGCCAAGACGGGTTTGGGTTGGCGAGGGGGACCCAGTACTTC. V is TRBV4-1 and J is TRBJ2-5; either TRBD1 or TRBD2 may fit D (5 bases each). The CDR3 sequence is 17 residues long. Trimming stripped 0 bases from V and 7 bases from J, with 21 bases between. The germline gives CDR1 MGHRA, CDR2 YSYEKL.

The gene calls are TRBV13 and TRBJ1-1; 9 nucleotides align to TRBD1. This CDR3 is 14 amino acids long. Trimming at V came to 5 bases and at J to 6 bases, leaving 7 bases not matched to a gene. CDR1 PRHDT and CDR2 FYEKMQ come from the germline V gene (reference sequence). The CDR3 here is CASSRPGQGSEAFF. In DNA form, the CDR3 reads TGTGCCAGCAGCCGACCGGGACAGGGCTCTGAAGCTTTCTTT.

The gene calls are TRBV28 and TRBJ2-7; TRBD1 matches at 9 bases. With 6 bases clipped from V and 2 bases from J, the junction kept 5 bases outside the gene matches. CDR3 size: 14 residues. Looked up from germline, CDR1 is MDHEN and CDR2 is SYDVKM. CDR3 nucleotides: TGTGCCAGCAGGTCGGACAGGGGCCCCTACGAGCAGTACTTC. Protein product: CASRSDRGPYEQYF.

This chain connects TRBV30 to TRBJ1-1; tentative D call: TRBD1 (5 bases). Deletions cut 4 bases from V and 8 bases from J, with 11 bases between. The CDR3 runs to 11 residues. Germline V gives CDR1 GTSNPN, CDR2 SVGIG (reference sequence). CDR3 coding DNA: TGTGCCTGGATCCGGGACGCGGAAGCTTTCTTT. Amino acid sequence: CAWIRDAEAFF.

The chain joins TRBV7-8 to TRBJ2-2; no reliable D call. This CDR3 spans 15 amino acids. The germline CDR1 and CDR2 sequences are SGHVS and FQNEAQ. The V end lost 1 base, the J end lost 6 bases, and 12 bases lay between the germline ends. The CDR3 sequence is CASSLVGGGAGELFF. DNA of the CDR3: TGTGCCAGCAGCTTAGTCGGTGGCGGCGCCGGGGAGCTGTTTTTT.

The rearrangement links TRBV13 to TRBJ2-7; no reliable D call. CDR3 length equals 14 residues. CDR1 and CDR2 from the germline V gene are PRHDT and FYEKMQ (reference sequence). V lost 0 bases and J 7 bases, leaving 13 bases between the germline ends. The CDR3 loop reads CASSLGGRSREQYF. As DNA, the CDR3 is TGTGCCAGCAGCTTAGGAGGCCGGTCACGGGAGCAGTACTTC.

This chain's CDR3 is CASKGGGDIQYF. Here the CDR3 DNA reads TGTGCCAGCAAGGGGGGAGGGGACATTCAGTACTTC. The V and J genes are TRBV28 and TRBJ2-4, with D possibly being TRBD2 (7 bases). Trimming removed 7 bases from V and 8 bases from J, with 12 bases in between. CDR3 size: 12 residues. Germline lookup yields CDR1 MDHEN and CDR2 SYDVKM.

The rearrangement joins TRBV13 to TRBJ2-5; 7 bases line up with TRBD1. V shed 5 bases, J shed 5 bases, and the junction held 5 bases outside the gene matches. This CDR3 contains 13 residues. The germline gives CDR1 PRHDT, CDR2 FYEKMQ (reference sequence). Written as DNA, the CDR3 is TGTGCCAGCAGCCGCAGGGGGTGGGAGACCCAGTACTTC. It specifies CASSRRGWETQYF.

V usage is TRBV7-8 and J usage is TRBJ2-7; TRBD2 matches at 11 bases. Per the germline V gene, CDR1 is SGHVS and CDR2 is FQNEAQ. V lost 5 bases and J lost 3; bases outside the gene matches: 3. This CDR3 comprises 14 residues. This CDR3 reads CASSIGLAGYEQYF. CDR3 nucleotides: TGTGCCAGCAGCATCGGACTAGCGGGCTACGAGCAGTACTTC.

The V and J genes are TRBV11-2 and TRBJ2-7; the D is unclear. The germline V gene encodes CDR1 SGHAT and CDR2 FQNNGV. The germline V and J ends were trimmed by 0 bases and 9 bases, with 15 bases remaining between them. This CDR3 comprises 14 residues. Here the CDR3 DNA reads TGTGCCAGCAGCTTAGACAGGTCCTATAGTGGGCAGTACTTC. Amino acid sequence: CASSLDRSYSGQYF.